Following are 32 T cell receptor beta chains from one sample sequenced in a study of CD4 T cells in relation to SARS-CoV-2 and coronaviruses. Generated by immunoSEQ multiplex PCR, the TCRdb table keeps only in-frame clones and is missing some. The sample holds 9,500 to 13,000 clones; roughly 82% are singletons and the top ten take approximately 24%. These receptors' targets are unknown. Before the COVID-19 pandemic, during about 2011-2019, CD4+ T cells were taken from unexposed donors. After roughly ten days of culture, CD4+ T cells were isolated. The sample comprised CD4+ T cells from PBMCs, cultured in vitro. These receptors were obtained from a human donor in good health.

The gene calls are TRBV7-8 and TRBJ2-3, with a weak D call TRBD1 (5 bases). This CDR3 region has 14 residues. V was trimmed by 3 bases and J by 2 bases, leaving 9 bases between them. The germline V gene encodes CDR1 SGHVS and CDR2 FQNEAQ. This CDR3 reads CASSFDRYTDTQYF. The CDR3 DNA is TGTGCCAGCAGCTTCGACAGATACACAGATACGCAGTATTTT.

The chain combines TRBV5-1 with TRBJ1-4; D is uncertain. V lost 0 bases and J lost 0, with 12 bases in between. Germline values: CDR1 SGHRS, CDR2 YFSETQ. This CDR3 region has 17 residues. The CDR3 DNA is TGCGCCAGCAGCTTGGCCCCAGGTGTATCAACTAATGAAAAACTGTTTTTT. This codes for CASSLAPGVSTNEKLFF. Full variable domain (remainder filled in from reference TRBV5-1 and TRBJ1-4): KAGVTQTPRYLIKTRGQQVTLSCSPISGHRSVSWYQQTPGQGLQFLFEYFSETQRNKGNFPGRFSGRQFSNSRSEMNVSTLELGDSALYLCASSLAPGVSTNEKLFFGSGTQLSVL.

This CDR3 reads CASSFSRVGSYEQYF. The CDR3 coding sequence is TGTGCCAGCAGCTTCAGCAGGGTGGGCTCCTACGAGCAGTACTTC. This rearrangement joins TRBV11-2 to TRBJ2-7, with a tentative D call TRBD1 (5 bases). The length of the CDR3 is 15 residues. The germline V gene has CDR1 SGHAT and CDR2 FQNNGV. V lost 3 bases, J lost 0 bases, and 12 bases lay in between.

This rearrangement joins TRBV7-3 to TRBJ2-1, with TRBD2 as a possible D gene (6 bases). Germline assignment: CDR1 SGHTA and CDR2 FQGTGA. Trimming cost V 0 bases and J 12 bases, with 18 bases left between them. The CDR3 runs to 15 residues. CDR3 sequence reads: CASSLTAGPLSGQFF. The CDR3, as DNA: TGTGCCAGCAGCTTAACGGCGGGACCACTCTCGGGGCAGTTCTTC.

The chain joins TRBV5-1 to TRBJ1-1, with D possibly being TRBD1 (6 bases). V was cut by 0 bases and J by 1 base, with 7 bases left in between. Germline lookup yields CDR1 SGHRS and CDR2 YFSETQ. The CDR3 runs 14 residues. CDR3: CASSLVTGNTEAFF. CDR3 DNA sequence: TGCGCCAGCAGCTTGGTGACAGGGAACACTGAAGCTTTCTTT.

The J gene is TRBJ2-1, the V gene TRBV10-3; TRBD2 aligns across 11 bases. J gave up 5 bases and V 0 bases, and 9 bases lay outside the gene matches. Germline V gene sequence: CDR1 ENHRY, CDR2 SYGVKD. The CDR3 length is 18 residues. The CDR3 bases are TGTGCCATCAGTGAGTCTTTACTGCCTAGCGGGGGGAACAATGAGCAGTTCTTC. Translation gives CAISESLLPSGGNNEQFF.

This clone was seen more than once but under ten times. The chain has TRBV24-1 and TRBJ1-5; D gene unclear. Germline CDR1 is KGHDR and CDR2 is SFDVKD. Trimming took off 5 bases at V and 2 bases at J, with 6 bases between the two ends. This CDR3 region has 13 residues. CDR3 loop: CATSASGNQPQHF. The CDR3 coding sequence is TGTGCCACCAGTGCAAGCGGCAATCAGCCCCAGCATTTT.

The chain recombines TRBV6-5 with TRBJ2-2; D perhaps matches TRBD1 (6 bases). Trimming took off 7 bases at V and 6 bases at J, with 6 bases between the two ends. Per germline, CDR1 MNHEY and CDR2 SVGAGI. The CDR3 is made up of 11 amino acids. The CDR3 spells CASNRAGELFF. CDR3 bases: TGTGCCAGCAACAGGGCCGGGGAGCTGTTTTTT.

This chain links TRBV7-2 with TRBJ2-5; TRBD2 is a possible D gene (5 bases). Trimming shortened V by 1 base and J by 5 bases, and 20 bases separated the two germline ends. The CDR3 is made up of 17 amino acids. The germline gives CDR1 SGHTA, CDR2 FQGNSA. This CDR3 is CASSLDPLGGGRETQYF. The CDR3 nucleotides are TGTGCCAGCAGCTTAGACCCCCTCGGAGGAGGTCGGGAGACCCAGTACTTC.

This chain joins TRBV5-5 and TRBJ1-1; possibly TRBD1 for D (6 bases). The CDR3 spans 15 residues. Looked up from germline, CDR1 is SGHKS and CDR2 is YYEKEE (reference sequence). V was cut by 2 bases and J by 4 bases, with 15 bases left in between. The CDR3 DNA is TGTGCCAGCAGCTTTGTGTCACAGGGTGGCACTGAAGCTTTCTTT. Translated, it gives CASSFVSQGGTEAFF.

V and J are TRBV19 and TRBJ2-1, with unresolved D. The CDR3 spans 12 residues. Trimming took 4 bases from V and 9 from J, leaving 10 bases between them. Looked up from germline, CDR1 is LNHDA and CDR2 is SQIVND (reference sequence). The CDR3 bases are TGTGCCAGTAGTACCACTGGCGGTGAGCAGTTCTTC. This sequence encodes CASSTTGGEQFF.

This clone was seen more than once but under ten times. The DNA of the CDR3 is TGTGCCAGCAGTGACAGCTCTCTCTATGGCTACACCTTC. Translated, it gives CASSDSSLYGYTF. V usage is TRBV25-1 and J usage is TRBJ1-2; no definite D call. The CDR3 runs 13 residues. The ends were cut back, 3 bases at V and 4 bases at J, with 9 bases in the middle. In germline, CDR1 is MGHDK, CDR2 SYGVNS.

This clone has only one observation. CDR3 loop: CASSTGVASNTGELFF. CDR3 sequence (DNA): TGTGCCAGCTCAACGGGGGTGGCTTCCAACACCGGGGAGCTGTTTTTT. The chain carries TRBV18 and TRBJ2-2, with D maybe TRBD2 (6 bases). CDR1 is KGHSH and CDR2 is LQKENI in the germline V gene. The CDR3 length is 16 residues. V was trimmed by 5 bases and J by 2 bases, leaving 15 bases between them.

The chain joins TRBV5-8 to TRBJ2-3; 7 nucleotides align to TRBD1. The junction had 9 bases not matched to a gene; V was cut back by 0 bases and J by 2 bases. The CDR3 is 17 residues long. CDR1 is SGHTS and CDR2 is YDEGEE in the germline V gene. For the CDR3, the DNA is TGTGCCAGCAGCTTGGGACAGGGTTGGCCCCCCACAGATACGCAGTATTTT. It codes for CASSLGQGWPPTDTQYF.

This clone was observed a single time. The rearrangement joins TRBV19 to TRBJ2-3, with 9 bases aligning to TRBD2. The V and J ends lost 5 bases and 0 bases, in that order; junction bases with no gene match: 6. CDR1 is LNHDA, CDR2 SQIVND, per germline (reference sequence). The CDR3 runs 16 residues. The CDR3 sequence is CASSVPRGGSTDTQYF. CDR3 bases: TGTGCCAGTAGTGTTCCGCGGGGGGGCAGCACAGATACGCAGTATTTT.

V gene TRBV5-6 combines with J gene TRBJ2-3; D call uncertain. CDR3 length: 12 residues. Germline CDR1 reads SGHDT; CDR2 reads YYEEEE. V was trimmed by 0 bases and J by 10 bases, leaving 9 bases between them. The CDR3 sequence is CASSLVTAAQYF. The CDR3, as DNA: TGTGCCAGCAGCTTGGTAACTGCGGCGCAGTATTTT.

V usage is TRBV7-9 and J usage is TRBJ1-2, with TRBD1 matching over 7 bases. Germline V CDR1 and CDR2: SEHNR, FQNEAQ (reference sequence). The CDR3 has 15 amino acids. V trimming: 5 bases; J trimming: 4 bases; junction bases outside the gene matches: 10. CDR3 sequence reads: CASSQNWDSLYGYTF. CDR3 in DNA: TGTGCCAGCAGCCAAAACTGGGACAGTCTCTATGGCTACACCTTC.

This rearrangement joins TRBV6-5 to TRBJ1-2, with D tentatively TRBD1 (5 bases). In germline, CDR1 is MNHEY, CDR2 SVGAGI. The CDR3 totals 12 residues. Trimming shortened V by 8 bases and J by 2 bases, and 9 bases separated the two germline ends. The CDR3 loop is CASVGQNYGYTF. CDR3 coding DNA: TGTGCCAGCGTGGGGCAGAACTATGGCTACACCTTC.

This clone was picked up a small number of times. The rearrangement joins TRBV7-9 to TRBJ2-7; no firm D call. Germline CDR1 SEHNR, CDR2 FQNEAQ (reference sequence). The CDR3 has 11 residues. Trimming left V 8 bases short and J 3 bases short, with 8 bases between. CDR3 sequence: CASGRSYEQYF. CDR3 sequence (DNA): TGTGCCAGCGGGCGGAGCTACGAGCAGTACTTC.

CDR3 DNA sequence: TGTGCCAGCAGTGAAAGGTACGGGACAGGGGACCCGAACACTGAAGCTTTCTTT. Residues: CASSERYGTGDPNTEAFF. The chain joins TRBV6-1 to TRBJ1-1; 10 bases are shared with TRBD1. V was clipped by 2 bases and J by 1 base; unmatched bases: 10. This CDR3 is 18 amino acids long. The germline CDR1 and CDR2 sequences are MNHNS and SASEGT.

This clone was observed a single time. The V call is TRBV2, the J call TRBJ2-6, with TRBD1 matching over 11 bases. The V and J ends lost 8 bases and 2 bases, in that order; junction bases with no gene match: 11. CDR1 SNHLY and CDR2 FYNNEI come from the germline V gene. This CDR3 comprises 18 residues. Here the CDR3 DNA reads TGTGCCAGCGGGGACCGGGACAGGGGGTTCACTGGGGCCAACGTCCTGACTTTC. It yields the protein CASGDRDRGFTGANVLTF.

The J gene is TRBJ2-2, the V gene TRBV5-1, with D hard to call. The CDR3 runs to 16 residues. The V end lost 0 bases, the J end lost 2 bases, and 11 bases lay between the germline ends. The germline V gene has CDR1 SGHRS and CDR2 YFSETQ. The CDR3 sequence is CASSLEGSDNTGELFF. The CDR3 DNA reads as TGCGCCAGCAGCTTGGAAGGTTCAGACAACACCGGGGAGCTGTTTTTT. The whole variable domain, filled in from reference TRBV5-1 and TRBJ2-2, reads KAGVTQTPRYLIKTRGQQVTLSCSPISGHRSVSWYQQTPGQGLQFLFEYFSETQRNKGNFPGRFSGRQFSNSRSEMNVSTLELGDSALYLCASSLEGSDNTGELFFGEGSRLTVL.

This chain connects TRBV7-2 to TRBJ1-1; no firm D call. The CDR3 runs to 12 residues. Trimming stripped 5 bases from V and 7 bases from J, with 11 bases between. Germline loops: CDR1 SGHTA, CDR2 FQGNSA. CDR3 in amino acids: CASSLGYNEAFF. CDR3 in DNA: TGTGCCAGCAGCCTAGGCTATAATGAAGCTTTCTTT.

The rearrangement links TRBV18 to TRBJ1-2; maybe TRBD1 (5 bases). This CDR3 region has 15 residues. CDR1 and CDR2 from the germline V gene are KGHSH and LQKENI. Trimming removed 2 bases from V and 2 bases from J, with 12 bases in between. As DNA, the CDR3 is TGTGCCAGCTCACCAAGAGGGGAAGGGAACTATGGCTACACCTTC. Protein product: CASSPRGEGNYGYTF.

The chain carries TRBV2 and TRBJ1-1; possible D gene TRBD1, 5 bases. V lost 3 bases and J 4 bases, leaving 12 bases between the germline ends. Looked up from germline, CDR1 is SNHLY and CDR2 is FYNNEI. This CDR3 has 14 residues. The DNA for the CDR3 is TGTGCCAGCAGTGATTTGCAGGGATTCACTGAAGCTTTCTTT. Protein product: CASSDLQGFTEAFF.

J is TRBJ1-2 and V is TRBV6-2 or TRBV6-3; D is ambiguous. Per germline, CDR1 MNHEY and CDR2 SVGEGT. V was cut by 4 bases and J by 14 bases, with 17 bases left in between. The CDR3 contains 12 residues. This CDR3 reads CASSSPFSRQTF. The CDR3 DNA follows: TGTGCCAGCAGTTCACCTTTTAGTCGCCAAACCTTC.

This chain joins TRBV7-2 and TRBJ1-1, with 9 bases identical to TRBD1. CDR1 and CDR2 (germline): SGHTA, FQGNSA. Trimming took 1 base from V and 4 from J; bases not matched to a gene: 7. This CDR3 contains 16 residues. CDR3 amino acids: CASSLVGTGMVTEAFF. As DNA, the CDR3 is TGTGCCAGCAGCTTAGTCGGGACAGGGATGGTCACTGAAGCTTTCTTT. Full variable domain (outside the CDR3, taken from reference TRBV7-2 and TRBJ1-1): GAGVSQSPSNKVTEKGKDVELRCDPISGHTALYWYRQSLGQGLEFLIYFQGNSAPDKSGLPSDRFSAERTGGSVSTLTIQRTQQEDSAVYLCASSLVGTGMVTEAFFGQGTRLTVV.

This clone was counted once. The rearrangement uses TRBV29-1 and TRBJ1-1, with 12 bases aligning to TRBD1. The CDR3 length is 16 residues. V lost 6 bases, J lost 6 bases, and 14 bases stayed unmatched. CDR1 is SQVTM and CDR2 is ANQGSEA in the germline V gene. The CDR3: CSVSNPGQGAKAEAFF. Written as DNA, the CDR3 is TGCAGCGTCTCCAACCCGGGACAGGGGGCGAAGGCTGAAGCTTTCTTT.

This chain connects TRBV9 to TRBJ1-2, with D possibly matching TRBD1 (6 bases). In germline, CDR1 is SGDLS, CDR2 YYNGEE. Trimming took off 0 bases at V and 4 bases at J, with 10 bases between the two ends. This CDR3 comprises 14 residues. CDR3 bases: TGTGCCAGCAGCGTAGATCCGGACAGCTATGGCTACACCTTC. It translates to CASSVDPDSYGYTF.

The chain is built from TRBV7-2 and TRBJ2-5, with a tentative D call TRBD2 (6 bases). V lost 1 base, J lost 6 bases, and 15 bases lay in between. CDR3 length equals 15 residues. Germline V gene data show CDR1 as SGHTA and CDR2 as FQGNSA. The CDR3: CASSLEATSKKTQYF. The CDR3 DNA reads as TGTGCCAGCAGCTTAGAAGCGACTAGTAAAAAGACCCAGTACTTC.

The chain has TRBV18 and TRBJ2-7, with D possibly called TRBD1 or TRBD2 (5 bases each). Germline values: CDR1 KGHSH, CDR2 LQKENI. Trimming stripped 1 base from V and 3 bases from J, with 13 bases between. This CDR3 spans 15 amino acids. CDR3 coding DNA: TGTGCCAGCTCACCACGGCAGGGAGCAGGCTACGAGCAGTACTTC. Translation: CASSPRQGAGYEQYF.

The chain combines TRBV5-1 with TRBJ1-2; 8 bases line up with TRBD1. Germline values: CDR1 SGHRS, CDR2 YFSETQ. Unmatched junction bases numbered 1, after V lost 2 bases and J lost 4 bases. The CDR3 extends over 13 amino acids. CDR3 sequence reads: CASSLDRGYGYTF. As DNA, the CDR3 is TGCGCCAGCAGCTTAGACAGGGGCTATGGCTACACCTTC.